This T cell receptor (beta chain) originates from a study of blood T cell repertoires in COVID-19. As for the study in general: Acute and convalescent COVID-19 samples came from the United States, Italy and Spain.

The authors' processing: Reference gene primer amplification gave estimated nucleated cell counts. Sequencing was performed with immunoSEQ multiplex PCR; in TCRdb, only in-frame clones are kept and a portion is missing. Clone size and V and J calls were adopted from that table, with D and trimming inferred from the DNA. Found here are approximately 190,000 clones, about 80% of them singletons; the top ten hold 6.5% to 9.5%. Cohort 3 recovery required two negative PCRs, clearance, or symptom resolution. V was clipped by 0 bases and J by 4 bases; unmatched bases: 7. Germline values: CDR1 SGHDT, CDR2 YYEEEE. CDR3 size: 16 residues.

The sequence came from a man aged 40-50 years who had recovered from COVID-19. The sequenced sample was PBMCs or T cells enriched from blood (not recorded which). This rearrangement joins TRBV5-6 to TRBJ2-5, with 9 bases identical to TRBD1. The CDR3 loop reads CASSLAGQGKGETQYF. CDR3 in DNA: TGTGCCAGCAGCTTGGCGGGACAGGGAAAGGGAGAGACCCAGTACTTC.